What follows are 16 T cell receptor beta chains derived from one specimen sequenced in a study of OX40 agonist ivuxolimab in advanced cancers. Repertoires were generated with immunoSEQ multiplex PCR, while TCRdb's copy carries only in-frame clones and drops some. The sample has under 95,000 clones; about 90% are singletons. The sequencing here drew on CD4+ or CD8+ T cells sorted from blood, taken in a trial of the OX40 agonist ivuxolimab. The receptors originated from an adult with an advanced solid tumor such as melanoma, head and neck, liver or kidney cancer.

The V gene is TRBV10-3, the J gene TRBJ2-7, with a tentative D call TRBD2 (5 bases). The CDR3 length is 13 residues. V dropped 2 bases and J dropped 5 bases, with 10 bases sitting between them. The germline V gene has CDR1 ENHRY and CDR2 SYGVKD. CDR3 residues: CAISEKDFHEQYF. CDR3 nucleotides: TGTGCCATCAGTGAGAAGGACTTCCACGAGCAGTACTTC.

The rearrangement links TRBV13 to TRBJ2-7, with TRBD2 identical over 9 bases. This CDR3 has 14 amino acids. V lost 3 bases and J lost 3; bases outside the gene matches: 3. CDR1 and CDR2 from the germline V gene are PRHDT and FYEKMQ (reference sequence). CDR3 sequence reads: CASSFSGSYYEQYF. The CDR3 nucleotides are TGTGCCAGCAGCTTTAGCGGGAGCTACTACGAGCAGTACTTC.

V usage is TRBV6-5 and J usage is TRBJ1-4, with D possibly matching TRBD1 (6 bases). This CDR3 is built from 15 residues. V was pared by 2 bases and J by 5 bases, with 12 bases between. Germline values: CDR1 MNHEY, CDR2 SVGAGI. CDR3 DNA: TGTGCCAGCAGTTACACGACAGGCATAAATGAAAAACTGTTTTTT. Its translation is CASSYTTGINEKLFF.

The V and J genes are TRBV7-9 and TRBJ2-7, with 8 bases fitting TRBD2. Germline V gene data show CDR1 as SEHNR and CDR2 as FQNEAQ (reference sequence). V was clipped by 2 bases and J by 5 bases; unmatched bases: 20. This CDR3 contains 19 residues. The CDR3 loop is CASSLSPGQRAGGLHEQYF. The CDR3 nucleotides are TGTGCCAGCAGCTTAAGTCCAGGGCAGAGGGCGGGAGGACTCCACGAGCAGTACTTC.

The gene calls are TRBV27 and TRBJ2-1; the D call may be TRBD1 or TRBD2 (6 bases each). This CDR3 region has 14 residues. V was clipped by 2 bases and J by 8 bases, with 13 bases between them. The germline CDR1 and CDR2 sequences are MNHEY and SMNVEV (reference sequence). The CDR3, as DNA: TGTGCCAGCAGTTTAGTAGGGGGGTTGGATGAGCAGTTCTTC. Translated: CASSLVGGLDEQFF.

This clone was seen a single time. The CDR3 nucleotides are TGCGCCAGCAGCGTGAGCGGGAACAATGAGCAGTTCTTC. Amino acid sequence: CASSVSGNNEQFF. This chain uses TRBV5-1 with TRBJ2-1; 7 nucleotides match TRBD2. In germline, CDR1 is SGHRS, CDR2 YFSETQ. The CDR3 has 13 residues. V lost 4 bases to trimming and J lost 5 bases; unmatched junction nucleotides: 3.

The CDR3 DNA reads as TGTGCCAGCAGGCCCGGTAATCAAGAGACCCAGTACTTC. This translates into CASRPGNQETQYF. The rearrangement joins TRBV11-2 to TRBJ2-5; no definite D call. This CDR3 contains 13 residues. CDR1 and CDR2 (germline): SGHAT, FQNNGV. V dropped 6 bases and J dropped 2 bases, with 10 bases sitting between them. Filled out from reference TRBV11-2 and TRBJ2-5, the complete variable domain reads EAGVAQSPRYKIIEKRQSVAFWCNPISGHATLYWYQQILGQGPKLLIQFQNNGVVDDSQLPKDRFSAERLKGVDSTLKIQPAKLEDSAVYLCASRPGNQETQYFGPGTRLLVL.

The rearrangement links TRBV28 to TRBJ2-7; tentative D call: TRBD2 (7 bases). Germline values: CDR1 MDHEN, CDR2 SYDVKM. Trimming left V 5 bases short and J 3 bases short, with 20 bases between. The CDR3 length is 16 residues. CDR3 DNA sequence: TGTGCCAGCAGTCAGGGGTTGGCTAGCGGAGGCTACGAGCAGTACTTC. The encoded protein is CASSQGLASGGYEQYF.

This clone was seen only once. The chain couples TRBV4-1 to TRBJ2-7; 9 positions agree with TRBD2. Germline V lookup: CDR1 MGHRA, CDR2 YSYEKL. The CDR3 has 14 residues. V shed 9 bases and J 6 bases; nucleotides not matched to a gene: 12. The CDR3 coding sequence is TGCGCCAGTGGTTTTGGGGTAGCGGGAGCCGAGCAGTACTTC. This codes for CASGFGVAGAEQYF.

V usage is TRBV11-3 and J usage is TRBJ2-5; 7 nucleotides agree with TRBD2. In germline, CDR1 is SGHNT, CDR2 YENEEA. The CDR3 consists of 15 residues. The ends lost 2 bases at V and 1 base at J; junction bases unmatched: 4. CDR3 sequence: CASSLSRGSQETQYF. The CDR3 DNA reads as TGTGCCAGCAGCTTATCCCGCGGGAGCCAAGAGACCCAGTACTTC.

The DNA of the CDR3 is TGTGCCTGGACCTCCCCACAGGACTATGGCTACACCTTC. Its translation is CAWTSPQDYGYTF. This chain uses TRBV30 with TRBJ1-2; possible D gene TRBD1, 5 bases. Trimming took off 4 bases at V and 3 bases at J, with 12 bases between the two ends. Germline CDR1 is GTSNPN and CDR2 is SVGIG (reference sequence). This CDR3 comprises 13 residues. Variable domain in full (rest from reference TRBV30 and TRBJ1-2): SQTIHQWPATLVQPVGSPLSLECTVEGTSNPNLYWYRQAAGRGLQLLFYSVGIGQISSEVPQNLSASRPQDRQFILSSKKLLLSDSGFYLCAWTSPQDYGYTFGSGTRLTVV.

To note about this clone: This same CDR3 is encoded by further DNA sequences in the sample. The chain is built from TRBV4-1 and TRBJ1-1; D gene uncertain. V gave up 0 bases and J gave up 1 base, with 3 bases separating them. CDR3 length: 13 amino acids. Germline V gene lookup returns CDR1 MGHRA and CDR2 YSYEKL. CDR3 sequence (DNA): TGCGCCAGCAGCCAAGAGCAGAACACTGAAGCTTTCTTT. This sequence encodes CASSQEQNTEAFF.

The chain uses TRBV11-2 and TRBJ2-2, with D unclear. The CDR3 length is 14 residues. Trimming pared 6 bases from V and 4 bases from J, leaving 12 bases between. From germline, CDR1 is SGHAT and CDR2 FQNNGV. Here the CDR3 reads CASRAVISTGELFF. In DNA, the CDR3 is TGTGCCAGCAGGGCGGTGATTAGCACCGGGGAGCTGTTTTTT.

The gene calls are TRBV13 and TRBJ2-7, with D perhaps given as TRBD1 or TRBD2 (6 bases each). Germline lookup yields CDR1 PRHDT and CDR2 FYEKMQ (reference sequence). Trimming shortened V by 2 bases and J by 2 bases, and 10 bases separated the two germline ends. This CDR3 contains 14 residues. The CDR3 region is CASSLPGAAYEQYF. DNA of the CDR3: TGTGCCAGCAGCTTACCGGGGGCGGCCTACGAGCAGTACTTC.

The rearrangement joins TRBV30 to TRBJ2-1; 7 nucleotides line up with TRBD2. V trimming: 2 bases; J trimming: 8 bases; junction bases outside the gene matches: 9. Per germline, CDR1 GTSNPN and CDR2 SVGIG (reference sequence). The CDR3 is 14 residues long. CDR3 residues: CAWSPGLPGDEQFF. CDR3 nucleotides: TGTGCCTGGAGTCCGGGACTACCGGGCGATGAGCAGTTCTTC.

V gene TRBV5-1 combines with J gene TRBJ2-1; 8 bases are shared with TRBD2. The CDR3 loop spans 14 amino acids. V was pared by 4 bases and J by 5 bases, with 5 bases of the junction left unmatched. Germline V CDR1 and CDR2: SGHRS, YFSETQ. CDR3 coding DNA: TGCGCCAGCAGCAATCCAGCGGGGGACAATGAGCAGTTCTTC. Its protein is CASSNPAGDNEQFF.